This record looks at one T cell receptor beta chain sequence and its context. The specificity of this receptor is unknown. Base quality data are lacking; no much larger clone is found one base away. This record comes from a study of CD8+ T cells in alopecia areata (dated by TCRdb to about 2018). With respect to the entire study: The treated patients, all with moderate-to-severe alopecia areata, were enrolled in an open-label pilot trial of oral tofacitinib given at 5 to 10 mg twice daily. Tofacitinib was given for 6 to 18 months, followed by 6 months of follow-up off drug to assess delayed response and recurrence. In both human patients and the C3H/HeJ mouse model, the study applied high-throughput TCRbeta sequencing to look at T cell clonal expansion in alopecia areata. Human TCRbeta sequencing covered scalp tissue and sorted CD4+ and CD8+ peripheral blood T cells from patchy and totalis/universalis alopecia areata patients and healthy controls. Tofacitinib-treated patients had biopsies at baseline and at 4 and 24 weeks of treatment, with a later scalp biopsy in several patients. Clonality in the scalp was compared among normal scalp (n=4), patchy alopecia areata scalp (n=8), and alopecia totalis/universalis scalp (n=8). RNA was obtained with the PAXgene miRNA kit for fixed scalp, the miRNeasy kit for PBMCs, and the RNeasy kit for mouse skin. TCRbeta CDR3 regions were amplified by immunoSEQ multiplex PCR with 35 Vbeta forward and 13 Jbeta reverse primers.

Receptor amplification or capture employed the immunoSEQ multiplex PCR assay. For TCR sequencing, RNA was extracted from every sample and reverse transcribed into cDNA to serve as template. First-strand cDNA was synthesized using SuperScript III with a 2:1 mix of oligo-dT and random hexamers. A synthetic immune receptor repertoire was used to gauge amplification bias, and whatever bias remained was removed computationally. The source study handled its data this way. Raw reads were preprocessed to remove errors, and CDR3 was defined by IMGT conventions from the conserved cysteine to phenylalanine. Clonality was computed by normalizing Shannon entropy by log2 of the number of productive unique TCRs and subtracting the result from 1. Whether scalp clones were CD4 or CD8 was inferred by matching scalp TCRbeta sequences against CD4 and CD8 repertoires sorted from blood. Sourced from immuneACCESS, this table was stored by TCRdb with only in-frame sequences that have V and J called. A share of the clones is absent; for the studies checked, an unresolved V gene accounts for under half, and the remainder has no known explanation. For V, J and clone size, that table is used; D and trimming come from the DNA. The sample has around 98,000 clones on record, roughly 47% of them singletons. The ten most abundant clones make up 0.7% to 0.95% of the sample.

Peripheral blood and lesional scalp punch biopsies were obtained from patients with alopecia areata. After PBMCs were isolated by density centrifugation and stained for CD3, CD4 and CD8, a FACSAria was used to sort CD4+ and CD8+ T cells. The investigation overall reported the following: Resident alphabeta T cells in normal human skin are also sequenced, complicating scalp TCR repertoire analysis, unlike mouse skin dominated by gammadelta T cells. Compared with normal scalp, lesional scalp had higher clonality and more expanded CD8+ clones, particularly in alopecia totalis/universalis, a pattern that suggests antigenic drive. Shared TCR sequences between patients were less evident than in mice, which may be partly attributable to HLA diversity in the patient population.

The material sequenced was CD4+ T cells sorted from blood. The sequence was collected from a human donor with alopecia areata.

The CDR3 corresponds to CSAMEDRENGYTF. The bases read TGCAGCGCCATGGAGGACAGGGAGAATGGCTACACCTTC. The chain links TRBV29-1 with TRBJ1-2, and 8 junctional nucleotides match TRBD1. CDR1 and CDR2 (SQVTM, ANQGSEA) derive from the germline V gene. V and J are trimmed by 7 bases and 6 bases, and the gene matches miss 10 bases of the junction. From its cysteine to its phenylalanine, the CDR3 spans 13 amino acids. The CDR3 DNA has 39 bases and is translated from base 1.